This T cell receptor beta chain was documented in a study of radiotherapy plus CTLA-4 blockade in lung cancer. Whole-study results and caveats: Radiotherapy plus ipilimumab was followed by expansion in blood of tumor-derived TCR clones.

Per germline, CDR1 SGDLS and CDR2 YYNGEE. The CDR3 loop spans 15 amino acids. The junction had 3 bases not matched to a gene; V was cut back by 0 bases and J by 4 bases. Sequencing used immunoSEQ multiplex PCR; TCRdb keeps in-frame clones, though not all of them. The sample holds some 94,000 clones, roughly 80% seen once. Points on this clone: Its antigen is not known.

The rearrangement joins TRBV9 to TRBJ2-1, with 8 bases fitting TRBD2. The sequence was obtained from a human donor with non-small cell lung cancer that progressed on radiotherapy plus ipilimumab. Specimen: peripheral blood, collected from a patient treated with radiotherapy plus ipilimumab. CDR3 DNA sequence: TGTGCCAGCAGCGTAGATAGCGGGAATTACAATGAGCAGTTCTTC. Protein sequence: CASSVDSGNYNEQFF.